The 21 T cell receptor beta chains presented below share a single source sample, sequenced in a study of CD8+ T cells in alopecia areata. The sequencing template was cDNA reverse transcribed from extracted RNA. TCRdb's copy holds only in-frame clones and misses some; the assay was immunoSEQ multiplex PCR. Of approximately 180,000 clones listed, 50% to 70% were seen once; the top ten hold about 14%. The specimen was CD4+ T cells sorted from blood, collected at week 0. These TCRs come from a human donor with alopecia areata.

This clone has just a few counts. Other DNA sequences of this sample code for an identical CDR3. V gene TRBV5-1 combines with J gene TRBJ1-5; D gene unclear. Germline CDR1 is SGHRS and CDR2 is YFSETQ. There are 15 residues in the CDR3. Trimming stripped 0 bases from V and 1 base from J, with 8 bases between. The CDR3 spells CASSLDRGSNQPQHF. Here the CDR3 DNA reads TGCGCCAGCAGCTTGGATCGGGGAAGCAATCAGCCCCAGCATTTT.

J is TRBJ1-6 and V is TRBV4-1; the D is unclear. V was pared by 0 bases and J by 11 bases, with 8 bases between. The germline CDR1 and CDR2 sequences are MGHRA and YSYEKL. The CDR3 has 13 amino acids. Here the CDR3 DNA reads TGCGCCAGCAGCCAAGAGGTCACGACACCCCTCCACTTT. Its protein is CASSQEVTTPLHF.

The V and J genes are TRBV4-1 and TRBJ1-1; D not certain. Trimming stripped 4 bases from V and 2 bases from J, with 17 bases between. This CDR3 has 16 residues. The V gene's germline CDR1 is MGHRA and CDR2 YSYEKL. CDR3 amino acids: CASSRSFETENTEAFF. DNA for the CDR3: TGCGCCAGCAGCCGTTCTTTTGAGACGGAAAACACTGAAGCTTTCTTT.

This chain links TRBV7-2 with TRBJ2-7; tentatively, D is TRBD1 (6 bases). CDR1 is SGHTA and CDR2 is FQGNSA in the germline V gene. Trimming pared 4 bases from V and 3 bases from J, leaving 22 bases between. The CDR3 has 17 residues. The CDR3 coding sequence is TGTGCCAGCAGCTCCTCGACCTCCGGGACATCGAGCTACGAGCAGTACTTC. Amino acids: CASSSSTSGTSSYEQYF.

This clone has a single count. This rearrangement joins TRBV6-1 to TRBJ2-3; no firm D call. The germline V gene encodes CDR1 MNHNS and CDR2 SASEGT. CDR3 length equals 14 residues. V was shortened by 0 bases and J by 6 bases, with 10 bases between the two germline ends. CDR3 coding DNA: TGTGCCAGCAGTGAAGCGTCGCGCTTTGATACGCAGTATTTT. It translates to CASSEASRFDTQYF.

The V gene is TRBV29-1, the J gene TRBJ1-2; D gene ambiguous. The germline V gene encodes CDR1 SQVTM and CDR2 ANQGSEA. This CDR3 region has 13 residues. V was cut by 4 bases and J by 7 bases, with 16 bases left in between. The DNA of the CDR3 is TGCAGCGTTGCCGGGCGGATGGGCTTTGGCTACACCTTC. It encodes CSVAGRMGFGYTF. Looking up the rest from reference TRBV29-1 and TRBJ1-2 gives the full variable domain: SAVISQKPSRDICQRGTSLTIQCQVDSQVTMMFWYRQQPGQSLTLIATANQGSEATYESGFVIDKFPISRPNLTFSTLTVSNMSPEDSSIYLCSVAGRMGFGYTFGSGTRLTVV.

This clone was counted a single time. The V call is TRBV27, the J call TRBJ1-2; D remains ambiguous. Germline V gene data show CDR1 as MNHEY and CDR2 as SMNVEV (reference sequence). This CDR3 has 12 amino acids. Deletions cut 4 bases from V and 13 bases from J, with 16 bases between. As DNA, the CDR3 is TGTGCCAGCAGTTCCCAGACCGGGGTAGGCACCTTC. Translation: CASSSQTGVGTF.

This chain links TRBV7-9 with TRBJ2-6; D not resolved. CDR3 length equals 14 residues. Trimming cost V 2 bases and J 3 bases, with 5 bases left between them. The V gene's germline CDR1 is SEHNR and CDR2 FQNEAQ (reference sequence). CDR3 in DNA: TGTGCCAGCAGCTTATATCGTGGGGCCAACGTCCTGACTTTC. Translation: CASSLYRGANVLTF.

This clone was found a few times. V usage is TRBV13 and J usage is TRBJ2-1; possibly TRBD2 for D (5 bases). Germline CDR1 and CDR2: PRHDT and FYEKMQ (reference sequence). Trimming removed 6 bases from V and 2 bases from J, with 5 bases in between. The CDR3 sequence is 12 residues long. The CDR3 DNA follows: TGTGCCAGCAGGAGGGCCTACAATGAGCAGTTCTTC. Protein: CASRRAYNEQFF.

The rearrangement joins TRBV2 to TRBJ1-6; a weak D match, TRBD1 (6 bases). Trimming shortened V by 10 bases and J by 12 bases, and 19 bases separated the two germline ends. Looked up from germline, CDR1 is SNHLY and CDR2 is FYNNEI. The CDR3 is 13 residues long. This CDR3 is CATTTGTSLPLHF. The CDR3 bases are TGTGCCACGACAACAGGGACGTCTTTACCCCTCCACTTT.

The rearrangement joins TRBV6-1 to TRBJ1-1, with D possibly TRBD1 on 5 matching bases. The CDR3 spans 15 residues. The V gene's germline CDR1 is MNHNS and CDR2 SASEGT. V shed 6 bases and J shed 0 bases, with 14 bases lying between them. CDR3 in DNA: TGTGCCAGCAGGATGCAGGGTGGGTTGAACACTGAAGCTTTCTTT. Translating it yields CASRMQGGLNTEAFF.

This clone was found a few times. This CDR3 reads CSVEDERRDGSNTGELFF. The CDR3 region has the DNA TGCAGCGTTGAAGACGAACGGCGGGACGGATCGAACACCGGGGAGCTGTTTTTT. V and J are TRBV29-1 and TRBJ2-2; possible D gene TRBD2, 6 bases. With 0 bases removed from V and 0 bases from J, the gap between germline ends came to 17 bases. CDR3 length: 18 residues. The germline gives CDR1 SQVTM, CDR2 ANQGSEA.

V usage is TRBV30 and J usage is TRBJ2-1; D remains unclear. The CDR3 has 14 residues. Trimming shortened V by 1 base and J by 3 bases, and 10 bases separated the two germline ends. CDR1 GTSNPN and CDR2 SVGIG come from the germline V gene (reference sequence). The CDR3 nucleotides are TGTGCCTGGAGTGACCAAGGGTACTACAATGAGCAGTTCTTC. Its translation: CAWSDQGYYNEQFF.

This chain connects TRBV7-3 to TRBJ2-3; D gene uncertain. Germline V gene data show CDR1 as SGHTA and CDR2 as FQGTGA. The CDR3 has 15 residues. The V end lost 5 bases, the J end lost 6 bases, and 18 bases lay between the germline ends. The CDR3 DNA reads as TGTGCCAGCAGCGAAGGTTCTGGAGAATCGGATACGCAGTATTTT. It translates to CASSEGSGESDTQYF.

This clone was detected a few times. This chain joins TRBV7-3 and TRBJ2-3; 8 bases align to TRBD2. The J segment lost 4 bases and the V segment lost 5 bases, leaving 5 bases of the junction unmatched. In germline, CDR1 is SGHTA, CDR2 FQGTGA. CDR3 length equals 14 residues. The CDR3 reads CASSPGTSADTQYF. The CDR3 nucleotides read TGTGCCAGCAGCCCGGGGACTAGTGCAGATACGCAGTATTTT.

This sequence joins TRBV29-1 and TRBJ1-2; weak D call: TRBD1 (6 bases). The CDR3 consists of 13 residues. CDR1 is SQVTM and CDR2 is ANQGSEA in the germline V gene. Trimming removed 6 bases from V and 4 bases from J, with 15 bases in between. CDR3 sequence reads: CSVKGESGYGYTF. The CDR3 DNA reads as TGCAGCGTGAAGGGGGAGTCGGGCTATGGCTACACCTTC.

This clone was found a few times. The rearrangement uses TRBV27 and TRBJ1-6, with 8 bases that match TRBD1. Trimming at V came to 5 bases and at J to 6 bases, leaving 3 bases not matched to a gene. CDR1 is MNHEY and CDR2 is SMNVEV in the germline V gene (reference sequence). The CDR3 extends over 14 amino acids. The CDR3 DNA reads as TGTGCCAGCAGTGTCGACAGGGGTAATTCACCCCTCCACTTT. Translation: CASSVDRGNSPLHF.

This clone was found once. V usage is TRBV2 and J usage is TRBJ2-1, with D maybe TRBD2 (5 bases). Germline loops: CDR1 SNHLY, CDR2 FYNNEI. V was pared by 4 bases and J by 6 bases, with 16 bases between. The CDR3 sequence is 15 residues long. CDR3 coding DNA: TGTGCCAGCAGTGGGCTTGTGGGAGTAATCAATGAGCAGTTCTTC. It translates to CASSGLVGVINEQFF.

This clone was counted only a few times. The CDR3 region is CSVDRQEGNTIYF. DNA of the CDR3: TGCAGCGTTGACAGACAGGAAGGGAACACCATATATTTT. The chain employs TRBV29-1 and TRBJ1-3; maybe TRBD1 (6 bases). Germline loops: CDR1 SQVTM, CDR2 ANQGSEA. V was trimmed by 3 bases and J by 7 bases, leaving 13 bases between them. The CDR3 has 13 amino acids.

The chain has TRBV2 and TRBJ1-5, with D maybe TRBD1 (6 bases). The germline V gene encodes CDR1 SNHLY and CDR2 FYNNEI. The CDR3 is made up of 14 amino acids. Trimming took 4 bases from V and 2 from J, leaving 9 bases between them. The CDR3 nucleotides read TGTGCCAGCAGTGGGGCAGGGGGCAATCAGCCCCAGCATTTT. Translated, it gives CASSGAGGNQPQHF.

This chain connects TRBV6-5 to TRBJ1-2; 8 bases match TRBD1. Germline CDR1 reads MNHEY; CDR2 reads SVGAGI. There are 13 residues in the CDR3. V was clipped by 5 bases and J by 5 bases; unmatched bases: 4. Here the CDR3 DNA reads TGTGCCAGCAGTGAACAGGGGGGTTATGGCTACACCTTC. It encodes CASSEQGGYGYTF.